Each of the 25 T cell receptor beta chains below was sequenced from the same sample in a study of T cells and Merkel cell carcinoma outcomes (dated by TCRdb to the early 2020s). The library was built by means of the immunoSEQ multiplex PCR assay. Drawn from immuneACCESS, this table holds only the in-frame rearrangements with V and J called that TCRdb kept. Clones are partly lost; checked studies trace under half to an unresolved V gene and leave the rest unexplained. The sample includes some 19,000 clones, with roughly 82% observed a single time. Of the sample, approximately 3.1% falls within the top ten clones. Material: tumor tissue from Merkel cell carcinoma. The receptors here all came from a human donor with Merkel cell carcinoma.

To note about this clone: The sample holds other DNA sequences that translate to the same CDR3. The CDR3 spells CASSVDRATEQYF. DNA for the CDR3: TGCGCCAGTAGCGTGGACAGGGCGACCGAGCAGTACTTC. V gene TRBV5-1 combines with J gene TRBJ2-7; 8 bases are a match to TRBD1. J gave up 6 bases and V 8 bases, and 10 bases lay outside the gene matches. The CDR3 has 13 amino acids. Per germline, CDR1 SGHRS and CDR2 YFSETQ.

The J gene is TRBJ2-1, the V gene TRBV9; D uncertain. Between the trimmed V and J ends, which lost 2 bases and 4 bases, there was a span of 13 bases. CDR3 length: 15 residues. Germline V gene sequence: CDR1 SGDLS, CDR2 YYNGEE. CDR3 nucleotides: TGTGCCAGCAGCGTGTTAGGGTGGTATTACAATGAGCAGTTCTTC. Protein sequence: CASSVLGWYYNEQFF.

V gene TRBV4-1 combines with J gene TRBJ1-5; no firm D call. V lost 4 bases and J lost 4, with 14 bases in between. Looked up from germline, CDR1 is MGHRA and CDR2 is YSYEKL. The CDR3 loop spans 15 amino acids. Here the CDR3 reads CASSRSFLWNQPQHF. In DNA, the CDR3 is TGCGCCAGCAGCCGCAGCTTCCTGTGGAATCAGCCCCAGCATTTT.

The CDR3, as DNA: TGTGCCAGCAGCACCGACTTTAGCGGGAAGGGGTCCTACAATGAGCAGTTCTTC. Protein sequence: CASSTDFSGKGSYNEQFF. V usage is TRBV9 and J usage is TRBJ2-1; 8 bases are shared with TRBD2. Trimming cost V 4 bases and J 1 base; bases outside gene matches: 13. The V gene's germline CDR1 is SGDLS and CDR2 YYNGEE. The CDR3 totals 18 residues.

V is TRBV7-8 and J is TRBJ2-5; weak D call: TRBD1 (5 bases). Per the germline V gene, CDR1 is SGHVS and CDR2 is FQNEAQ. The CDR3 is made up of 15 amino acids. V was cut by 7 bases and J by 2 bases, with 17 bases left in between. The CDR3 reads CASNQRGGHQETQYF. DNA of the CDR3: TGTGCCAGCAACCAAAGGGGTGGGCATCAAGAGACCCAGTACTTC. Full variable domain (rest looked up from reference TRBV7-8 and TRBJ2-5): GAGVSQSPRYKVAKRGQDVALRCDPISGHVSLFWYQQALGQGPEFLTYFQNEAQLDKSGLPSDRFFAERPEGSVSTLKIQRTQQEDSAVYLCASNQRGGHQETQYFGPGTRLLVL.

This clone was observed a single time. The chain recombines TRBV15 with TRBJ1-5; D not certain. This CDR3 is 14 amino acids long. V lost 4 bases, J lost 3 bases, and 10 bases lay in between. Germline CDR1 and CDR2: LNHNV and YYDKDF (reference sequence). CDR3 loop: CATSIDGFNQPQHF. The CDR3 DNA is TGTGCCACCAGCATCGACGGATTCAATCAGCCCCAGCATTTT.

The J gene is TRBJ2-7, the V gene TRBV5-1; 7 bases are shared with TRBD2. The CDR3 spans 14 residues. Trimming at V came to 3 bases and at J to 0 bases, leaving 3 bases not matched to a gene. Germline V lookup: CDR1 SGHRS, CDR2 YFSETQ. The chain's CDR3 is CASSWGGSSYEQYF. The CDR3 DNA is TGCGCCAGCAGCTGGGGCGGGAGCTCCTACGAGCAGTACTTC. The whole variable domain, filled in from reference TRBV5-1 and TRBJ2-7, reads KAGVTQTPRYLIKTRGQQVTLSCSPISGHRSVSWYQQTPGQGLQFLFEYFSETQRNKGNFPGRFSGRQFSNSRSEMNVSTLELGDSALYLCASSWGGSSYEQYFGPGTRLTVT.

In its sample, this clone was seen a few times. The V call is TRBV6-5, the J call TRBJ1-1; TRBD1 might be the D (5 bases). With 7 bases removed from V and 11 bases from J, the gap between germline ends came to 20 bases. This CDR3 comprises 13 residues. CDR1 is MNHEY and CDR2 is SVGAGI in the germline V gene. Here the CDR3 DNA reads TGTGCCAGCAATCCAGGAGGGGTAGGGTATGCTTTCTTT. Its protein is CASNPGGVGYAFF.

This clone appeared a few times. The rearrangement links TRBV28 to TRBJ2-7, with D unresolved. Germline CDR1 is MDHEN and CDR2 is SYDVKM. This CDR3 is built from 13 residues. Trimming left V 2 bases short and J 2 bases short, with 7 bases between. CDR3 residues: CASSLIGAYEQYF. CDR3 coding DNA: TGTGCCAGCAGTTTAATAGGCGCCTACGAGCAGTACTTC. The whole variable domain, remainder taken from reference TRBV28 and TRBJ2-7, is DVKVTQSSRYLVKRTGEKVFLECVQDMDHENMFWYRQDPGLGLRLIYFSYDVKMKEKGDIPEGYSVSREKKERFSLILESASTNQTSMYLCASSLIGAYEQYFGPGTRLTVT.

The chain employs TRBV18 and TRBJ1-1; tentative D call: TRBD1 (5 bases). Germline loops: CDR1 KGHSH, CDR2 LQKENI. This CDR3 region has 14 residues. Trimming shortened V by 3 bases and J by 0 bases, and 8 bases separated the two germline ends. The CDR3 region is CASSPRGMNTEAFF. As DNA, the CDR3 is TGTGCCAGCTCACCTAGGGGTATGAACACTGAAGCTTTCTTT.

This clone is large (0.1 to 1%) in the sample. The chain links TRBV4-1 to TRBJ2-1, with D possibly matching TRBD2 (6 bases). The V end lost 1 base, the J end lost 0 bases, and 13 bases lay between the germline ends. Germline-derived CDR1 and CDR2 are MGHRA and YSYEKL. The CDR3 contains 17 residues. The CDR3 loop is CASSQGPERASYNEQFF. CDR3 nucleotide sequence: TGCGCCAGCAGCCAAGGGCCTGAGCGGGCCTCCTACAATGAGCAGTTCTTC.

This clone has a single count. The chain uses TRBV29-1 and TRBJ2-5; maybe TRBD2 (5 bases). The length of the CDR3 is 13 residues. From germline, CDR1 is SQVTM and CDR2 ANQGSEA. Trimming cost V 7 bases and J 5 bases, with 17 bases left between them. The CDR3 nucleotides read TGCAGCGCTTCGGGGATGACCGTGGAGACCCAGTACTTC. Its protein product is CSASGMTVETQYF.

The chain uses TRBV9 and TRBJ2-1, with TRBD2 matching 9 bases. The ends lost 0 bases at V and 4 bases at J; junction bases unmatched: 2. CDR1 and CDR2 from the germline V gene are SGDLS and YYNGEE. The CDR3 sequence is 15 residues long. Here the CDR3 reads CASSVGGRGYNEQFF. The CDR3 DNA sequence: TGTGCCAGCAGCGTAGGCGGGAGGGGGTACAATGAGCAGTTCTTC.

A few counts support this clone. The genes are TRBV11-2 and TRBJ1-1; TRBD1 might be the D (5 bases). The CDR3 totals 16 residues. The germline V gene has CDR1 SGHAT and CDR2 FQNNGV. The V gene lost 5 bases and the J gene lost 5 bases, with 21 bases spanning the gap. The CDR3 DNA follows: TGTGCCAGCAGCCCAGGGACTTCTGGTCAAGGAACTGAAGCTTTCTTT. It codes for CASSPGTSGQGTEAFF.

The chain is built from TRBV27 and TRBJ1-5; D uncertain. V was clipped by 3 bases and J by 7 bases, with 10 bases between them. CDR1 is MNHEY and CDR2 is SMNVEV in the germline V gene (reference sequence). The CDR3 spans 13 residues. CDR3 loop: CASSLAGEQPQHF. The CDR3 DNA follows: TGTGCCAGCAGTTTGGCGGGTGAGCAGCCCCAGCATTTT.

This chain uses TRBV6-5 with TRBJ2-6; D not resolved. Germline CDR1 reads MNHEY; CDR2 reads SVGAGI. The CDR3 loop spans 15 amino acids. Trimming stripped 1 base from V and 1 base from J, with 5 bases between. CDR3 region: CASSYWASGANVLTF. The CDR3, as DNA: TGTGCCAGCAGTTACTGGGCTTCTGGGGCCAACGTCCTGACTTTC.

The chain combines TRBV5-4 with TRBJ2-7; no definite D call. The length of the CDR3 is 13 residues. Germline V lookup: CDR1 SGHNT, CDR2 YYREEE (reference sequence). V lost 2 bases and J 0 bases, leaving 6 bases between the germline ends. The CDR3 sequence: CASSFLNSYEQYF. The CDR3 DNA is TGTGCCAGCAGCTTCCTTAACTCCTACGAGCAGTACTTC. The full variable domain, with the rest looked up from reference TRBV5-4 and TRBJ2-7, is ETGVTQSPTHLIKTRGQQVTLRCSSQSGHNTVSWYQQALGQGPQFIFQYYREEENGRGNFPPRFSGLQFPNYSSELNVNALELDDSALYLCASSFLNSYEQYFGPGTRLTVT.

The chain joins TRBV11-2 to TRBJ2-7; no clear D gene. The V end was cut by 5 bases, the J end by 2 bases, with 7 bases between. Germline loops: CDR1 SGHAT, CDR2 FQNNGV. The CDR3 contains 12 residues. The CDR3 reads CASSRNTYEQYF. The DNA of the CDR3 is TGTGCCAGCAGCCGCAACACCTACGAGCAGTACTTC.

This chain joins TRBV7-9 and TRBJ1-2; 8 bases agree with TRBD1. With V trimmed by 4 bases and J by 6 bases, 4 bases remained unmatched. Per the germline V gene, CDR1 is SEHNR and CDR2 is FQNEAQ (reference sequence). The CDR3 runs to 13 residues. The CDR3 nucleotides are TGTGCCAGCAGCTCCCGGACAGGGCATGGCTACACCTTC. Translating gives CASSSRTGHGYTF.

The rearrangement links TRBV27 to TRBJ2-7; weak D call: TRBD1 (5 bases). This CDR3 has 14 residues. CDR1 is MNHEY and CDR2 is SMNVEV in the germline V gene (reference sequence). The germline V and J ends were trimmed by 3 bases and 4 bases, with 13 bases remaining between them. The chain's CDR3 is CASSLQGNVYEQYF. The CDR3 DNA sequence: TGTGCCAGCAGTTTGCAGGGAAACGTTTACGAGCAGTACTTC.

The gene calls are TRBV5-4 and TRBJ2-1, with TRBD2 matching 13 bases. The V gene end was trimmed by 4 bases and the J gene end by 9 bases; junction bases not matched to a gene: 7. Per germline, CDR1 SGHNT and CDR2 YYREEE (reference sequence). The CDR3 extends over 15 amino acids. The chain's CDR3 is CASSLVTSGRREQFF. In DNA form, the CDR3 reads TGTGCCAGCAGCCTAGTGACTAGCGGGAGGCGTGAGCAGTTCTTC.

The chain recombines TRBV18 with TRBJ1-4, with D possibly TRBD1 on 5 matching bases. The CDR3 is 15 residues long. CDR1 is KGHSH and CDR2 is LQKENI in the germline V gene. Trimming pared 1 base from V and 6 bases from J, leaving 12 bases between. Here the CDR3 reads CASSPLDSSYEKLFF. CDR3 nucleotides: TGTGCCAGCTCACCACTAGACAGTTCTTATGAAAAACTGTTTTTT.

V is TRBV30 and J is TRBJ1-2; the D gene is possibly TRBD1 (5 bases). V was cut by 0 bases and J by 8 bases, with 13 bases left in between. Germline lookup yields CDR1 GTSNPN and CDR2 SVGIG (reference sequence). The CDR3 has 13 residues. The CDR3 DNA reads TGTGCCTGGAGTGTACTGGGGGGACGAGGCTACACCTTC. The encoded protein is CAWSVLGGRGYTF.

V and J are TRBV4-2 and TRBJ1-2; D not resolved. The CDR3 is 13 residues long. Germline CDR1 is LGHNA and CDR2 is YNFKEQ. The V end lost 0 bases, the J end lost 4 bases, and 6 bases lay between the germline ends. CDR3 nucleotides: TGTGCCAGCAGCCAAGATACTAGCTATGGCTACACCTTC. Its translation: CASSQDTSYGYTF.

This chain joins TRBV5-1 and TRBJ2-3; the D gene is possibly TRBD1 (6 bases). This CDR3 contains 14 residues. Germline V lookup: CDR1 SGHRS, CDR2 YFSETQ. V lost 0 bases to trimming and J lost 5 bases, with 10 bases between them. DNA for the CDR3: TGCGCCAGCAGCTTGGGGGACAAGGGAGATACGCAGTATTTT. Translating gives CASSLGDKGDTQYF.